A selection of T cell receptor beta chains follows, all from one sample in a study of Graves' ophthalmopathy and Graves' hyperthyroidism. TCRdb independently ran MiXCR on the multiplex PCR reads; one entry per CDR3 protein. The data show approximately 210,000 distinct CDR3 sequences, 25% to 30% seen once. The sequenced material came from peripheral blood. Every receptor here comes from a man over 45 with Graves' ophthalmopathy. Both conserved end residues are part of each CDR3. The D gene is left open where the match is weak. Clone size appears in some rows only: once, few, many, or a class for an expanded clone.

abundance: -; d_gene: TRBD2; v_gene: TRBV7-8; j_gene: TRBJ2-7; CDR3nt: TGTGCCAGCAGCTTCGTTGGGACTAGCGCCTACGAGCAGTACTTC; CDR3aa: CASSFVGTSAYEQYF
abundance: -; d_gene: TRBD1; v_gene: TRBV6-2/TRBV6-3; j_gene: TRBJ1-5; CDR3nt: TGTGCCAGCAGTTACACAGCGACAGGGGGCGCGGGGAATCAGCCCCAGCATTTT; CDR3aa: CASSYTATGGAGNQPQHF
abundance: many; d_gene: -; v_gene: TRBV7-9; j_gene: TRBJ1-6; CDR3nt: TGTGCCAGCAGCTTACGGGGAGAAAATTCACCCCTCCACTTT; CDR3aa: CASSLRGENSPLHF
abundance: many; d_gene: -; v_gene: TRBV6-5; j_gene: TRBJ2-4; CDR3nt: TGTGCCAGCAGTTTGGCGCTACAGGGTGGGAACATTCAGTACTTC; CDR3aa: CASSLALQGGNIQYF
abundance: -; d_gene: -; v_gene: TRBV6-2/TRBV6-3; j_gene: TRBJ2-5; CDR3nt: TGTGCCAGCCTTGATGAGTGGCAACAAGAGACCCAGTACTTC; CDR3aa: CASLDEWQQETQYF
abundance: many; d_gene: -; v_gene: TRBV19; j_gene: TRBJ1-2; CDR3nt: TGTGCCAGTAGTATAAGTTCCCACAGGAGACCCAATGGCTACACCTTC; CDR3aa: CASSISSHRRPNGYTF
abundance: many; d_gene: TRBD1; v_gene: TRBV7-2; j_gene: TRBJ2-2; CDR3nt: TGTGCCAGCAGCTTACGGACAGGGACGGGCACCGGGGAGCTGTTTTTT; CDR3aa: CASSLRTGTGTGELFF
abundance: many; d_gene: TRBD2; v_gene: TRBV12-3/TRBV12-4; j_gene: TRBJ2-1; CDR3nt: TGTGCCAGCAGCCTTACGGGGGGTGAGCAGTTCTTC; CDR3aa: CASSLTGGEQFF
abundance: many; d_gene: -; v_gene: TRBV15; j_gene: TRBJ1-5; CDR3nt: TGTGCCACCAGCAGAGATAGGAATCAGCCCCAGCATTTT; CDR3aa: CATSRDRNQPQHF
abundance: -; d_gene: -; v_gene: TRBV30; j_gene: TRBJ1-2; CDR3nt: TGTGCCTGCGCGGGGCGGGACTATGGCTACACCTTC; CDR3aa: CACAGRDYGYTF
abundance: -; d_gene: TRBD1; v_gene: TRBV28; j_gene: TRBJ2-2; CDR3nt: TGTGCCAGCAGCCCGGACAGGGTTTTAACCGGGGAGCTGTTTTTT; CDR3aa: CASSPDRVLTGELFF
abundance: -; d_gene: TRBD1; v_gene: TRBV3-1; j_gene: TRBJ2-5; CDR3nt: TGTGCCAGCAGCCCGGGACAGGGGTGGGACGAGACCCAGTACTTC; CDR3aa: CASSPGQGWDETQYF
abundance: many; d_gene: -; v_gene: TRBV12-5; j_gene: TRBJ2-3; CDR3nt: TGTGCTAGTGCTATCGGACAGAGCACAGATACGCAGTATTTT; CDR3aa: CASAIGQSTDTQYF
abundance: many; d_gene: -; v_gene: TRBV20-1; j_gene: TRBJ2-7; CDR3nt: TGCAGTGCTACTGGGAGACAGGACTCCTACGAGCAGTACTTC; CDR3aa: CSATGRQDSYEQYF
abundance: few; d_gene: -; v_gene: TRBV24-1; j_gene: TRBJ2-7; CDR3nt: TGTGCCACCAGTCTTGGTTCGGACTTATCCTACGAGCAGTACTTC; CDR3aa: CATSLGSDLSYEQYF
abundance: many; d_gene: -; v_gene: TRBV6-1; j_gene: TRBJ2-2; CDR3nt: TGTGCCACCATGCGGACGGGCACCGGGGAGCTGTTTTTT; CDR3aa: CATMRTGTGELFF
abundance: -; d_gene: -; v_gene: TRBV12-3/TRBV12-4; j_gene: TRBJ2-5; CDR3nt: TGTGCCAGCAGTCACCTTCAAGAGACCCAGTACTTC; CDR3aa: CASSHLQETQYF
abundance: -; d_gene: -; v_gene: TRBV7-8; j_gene: TRBJ2-7; CDR3nt: TGTGCCAGCAGCTTAGCCGGCGGAGGCGGGTACGAGCAGTACTTC; CDR3aa: CASSLAGGGGYEQYF
abundance: -; d_gene: -; v_gene: TRBV19; j_gene: TRBJ1-1; CDR3nt: TGTGCCAGTAGTATTCGGAGTGAAGCTTTCTTT; CDR3aa: CASSIRSEAFF
abundance: -; d_gene: -; v_gene: TRBV20-1; j_gene: TRBJ2-2; CDR3nt: TGCAGTGCGCCACAGGGCGCGCGGCTGTTTTTT; CDR3aa: CSAPQGARLFF
abundance: many; d_gene: TRBD2; v_gene: TRBV5-1; j_gene: TRBJ2-7; CDR3nt: TGCGCCAGCAGCTTCGAGAGCGGGGGATACGAGCAGTACTTC; CDR3aa: CASSFESGGYEQYF
abundance: many; d_gene: TRBD2; v_gene: TRBV9; j_gene: TRBJ2-4; CDR3nt: TGTGCCAGCAGCGTAGGGGGGGGCAAAAACATTCAGTACTTC; CDR3aa: CASSVGGGKNIQYF
abundance: -; d_gene: TRBD2; v_gene: TRBV7-2; j_gene: TRBJ2-5; CDR3nt: TGTGCCAGCAGACTATCTAGCGGGAGAGAGACCCAGTACTTC; CDR3aa: CASRLSSGRETQYF
abundance: -; d_gene: TRBD1; v_gene: TRBV6-4; j_gene: TRBJ1-1; CDR3nt: TGTGCCAGCAGTGCCACTTGGACAGGGGAGAACACTGAAGCTTTCTTT; CDR3aa: CASSATWTGENTEAFF
abundance: -; d_gene: TRBD1; v_gene: TRBV6-1; j_gene: TRBJ2-7; CDR3nt: TGTGCCAGCGCCGGGACAGGGTCCTACGAGCAGTACTTC; CDR3aa: CASAGTGSYEQYF
abundance: few; d_gene: -; v_gene: TRBV12-3/TRBV12-4; j_gene: TRBJ1-6; CDR3nt: TGTGCCAGCAGTTTAGAAGTGACAGGCGGTTCACCCCTCCACTTT; CDR3aa: CASSLEVTGGSPLHF
abundance: once; d_gene: -; v_gene: TRBV28; j_gene: TRBJ2-5; CDR3nt: TGTGCCAGCAGTTCATCGGCGGCGCCAGAGACCCAGTACTTC; CDR3aa: CASSSSAAPETQYF
abundance: -; d_gene: -; v_gene: TRBV6-1; j_gene: TRBJ1-6; CDR3nt: TGTGCCAGCAGACAGAGTTATAATTCACCCCTCCACTTT; CDR3aa: CASRQSYNSPLHF
abundance: many; d_gene: -; v_gene: TRBV5-1; j_gene: TRBJ2-5; CDR3nt: TGCGCCAGCAGCCTTAATCTCGGCGCGAGACAAGAGACCCAGTACTTC; CDR3aa: CASSLNLGARQETQYF
abundance: -; d_gene: -; v_gene: TRBV7-8; j_gene: TRBJ1-2; CDR3nt: TGTGCCAGCAGCTTAGAGGCACAGTTCCACTATGGCTACACCTTC; CDR3aa: CASSLEAQFHYGYTF
abundance: many; d_gene: -; v_gene: TRBV9; j_gene: TRBJ1-1; CDR3nt: TGTGCCAGCAGCGTAGGAGACAGATTAGAAGCTTTCTTT; CDR3aa: CASSVGDRLEAFF
abundance: many; d_gene: TRBD1; v_gene: TRBV30; j_gene: TRBJ2-7; CDR3nt: TGTGCCTGGAGCCGGGACAGCTCCTACGAGCAGTACTTC; CDR3aa: CAWSRDSSYEQYF
abundance: many; d_gene: TRBD2; v_gene: TRBV5-1; j_gene: TRBJ2-7; CDR3nt: TGCGCCAGCAGCTTGGAGGGACTAGCGGGTGGCTACGAGCAGTACTTC; CDR3aa: CASSLEGLAGGYEQYF
abundance: many; d_gene: -; v_gene: TRBV6-5; j_gene: TRBJ2-7; CDR3nt: TGTGCCAGCAGCTACGGAGCAACCTACGAGCAGTACTTC; CDR3aa: CASSYGATYEQYF
abundance: many; d_gene: -; v_gene: TRBV6-2/TRBV6-3; j_gene: TRBJ2-7; CDR3nt: TGTGCCAGCAGTTACGGAAACCCCCTAGAGCAGTACTTC; CDR3aa: CASSYGNPLEQYF
abundance: many; d_gene: -; v_gene: TRBV11-3; j_gene: TRBJ2-7; CDR3nt: TGTGCCAGCAGCTTATGGGGGCCGACTTACGAGCAGTACTTC; CDR3aa: CASSLWGPTYEQYF
abundance: -; d_gene: -; v_gene: TRBV28; j_gene: TRBJ1-2; CDR3nt: TGTGCCAGCAGCCCCGGGTCCAGCCTCTATGGCTACACCTTC; CDR3aa: CASSPGSSLYGYTF
abundance: many; d_gene: -; v_gene: TRBV11-2; j_gene: TRBJ2-5; CDR3nt: TGTGCCAGCAGCTTCGGACATGGGGAGACCCAGTACTTC; CDR3aa: CASSFGHGETQYF
abundance: -; d_gene: -; v_gene: TRBV7-2; j_gene: TRBJ2-7; CDR3nt: TGTGCCAGCAGCCCGGGAGTTGGGGGAGCCTACGAGCAGTACTTC; CDR3aa: CASSPGVGGAYEQYF
abundance: many; d_gene: TRBD2; v_gene: TRBV20-1; j_gene: TRBJ2-1; CDR3nt: TGCAGTGCTAGATCGCCCAGCGGGAGGTATGAGCAGTTCTTC; CDR3aa: CSARSPSGRYEQFF
abundance: many; d_gene: -; v_gene: TRBV28; j_gene: TRBJ2-3; CDR3nt: TGTGCCAGCAGTATGACTCAAACCACAGATACGCAGTATTTT; CDR3aa: CASSMTQTTDTQYF
abundance: many; d_gene: -; v_gene: TRBV6-5; j_gene: TRBJ2-5; CDR3nt: TGTGCCAGCAGCAGATTCAACTGGGAGACCCAGTACTTC; CDR3aa: CASSRFNWETQYF
abundance: -; d_gene: -; v_gene: TRBV28; j_gene: TRBJ1-1; CDR3nt: TGTGCCAGCAGTTTTGGGGAACCAGAAGCTTTCTTT; CDR3aa: CASSFGEPEAFF
abundance: many; d_gene: -; v_gene: TRBV4-1; j_gene: TRBJ2-5; CDR3nt: TGCGCCAGCAGCCAAGTCCAGACGCAAGAGACCCAGTACTTC; CDR3aa: CASSQVQTQETQYF
abundance: many; d_gene: -; v_gene: TRBV19; j_gene: TRBJ1-1; CDR3nt: TGTGCCACCTCGGACATTCCTCTGAACACTGAAGCTTTCTTT; CDR3aa: CATSDIPLNTEAFF
abundance: few; d_gene: -; v_gene: TRBV7-9; j_gene: TRBJ2-7; CDR3nt: TGTGCCAGCACCCAAGACTTCTACGAGCAGTACTTC; CDR3aa: CASTQDFYEQYF
abundance: -; d_gene: -; v_gene: TRBV12-3/TRBV12-4; j_gene: TRBJ1-2; CDR3nt: TGTGCCAGCAAGGGGAGCTATGGCTACACCTTC; CDR3aa: CASKGSYGYTF
abundance: many; d_gene: -; v_gene: TRBV7-9; j_gene: TRBJ1-6; CDR3nt: TGTGCCAGCAGCGTGGATGATTCACCCCTCCACTTT; CDR3aa: CASSVDDSPLHF
abundance: -; d_gene: -; v_gene: TRBV12-3/TRBV12-4; j_gene: TRBJ1-1; CDR3nt: TGTGCCAGCAGAAGGGGATGGACAAACACTGAAGCTTTCTTT; CDR3aa: CASRRGWTNTEAFF
abundance: many; d_gene: -; v_gene: TRBV30; j_gene: TRBJ2-5; CDR3nt: TGTGCCGTAGACAGTGCTCCCGGGACCCAGTACTTC; CDR3aa: CAVDSAPGTQYF
abundance: many; d_gene: -; v_gene: TRBV20-1; j_gene: TRBJ2-4; CDR3nt: TGCAGTGCTAGCACAGGGCGTGGAGCCAAAAACATTCAGTACTTC; CDR3aa: CSASTGRGAKNIQYF
abundance: -; d_gene: -; v_gene: TRBV11-2; j_gene: TRBJ1-2; CDR3nt: TGTGCCAGCATCGTGGGACCACAGGGAGGGCAAGGTGGCTACACCTTC; CDR3aa: CASIVGPQGGQGGYTF
abundance: many; d_gene: -; v_gene: TRBV14; j_gene: TRBJ2-7; CDR3nt: TGTGCCAGCAGCCCACCATGGAGCTCCTACGAGCAGTACTTC; CDR3aa: CASSPPWSSYEQYF
abundance: many; d_gene: -; v_gene: TRBV18; j_gene: TRBJ1-5; CDR3nt: TGTGCCAGCTCACCGTCAGGGCAGGGTCAGCCCCAGCATTTT; CDR3aa: CASSPSGQGQPQHF
abundance: -; d_gene: TRBD2; v_gene: TRBV5-6; j_gene: TRBJ2-7; CDR3nt: TGTGCCAGCCCCCGGACTAGCGGGAGCTACGAGCAGTACTTC; CDR3aa: CASPRTSGSYEQYF
abundance: -; d_gene: TRBD1; v_gene: TRBV19; j_gene: TRBJ1-5; CDR3nt: TGTGCCAGTAGTATATCAGGGGGCGGTCAGCCCCAGCATTTT; CDR3aa: CASSISGGGQPQHF
abundance: many; d_gene: -; v_gene: TRBV2; j_gene: TRBJ1-5; CDR3nt: TGTGCCAGCAGTGAAGCTAGACAGCGAAATCAGCCCCAGCATTTT; CDR3aa: CASSEARQRNQPQHF
abundance: -; d_gene: -; v_gene: TRBV6-2/TRBV6-3; j_gene: TRBJ2-7; CDR3nt: TGTGCCAGCAGTTACGGCTCCTTCTCCTACGAGCAGTACTTC; CDR3aa: CASSYGSFSYEQYF
abundance: -; d_gene: TRBD1; v_gene: TRBV12-3/TRBV12-4; j_gene: TRBJ1-2; CDR3nt: TGTGCCAGCAGAGGCTTACAGGGGCTCGGGGGCTACACCTTC; CDR3aa: CASRGLQGLGGYTF